These 25 T cell receptor beta chains originate from one sample sequenced in a study of OX40 agonist ivuxolimab in advanced cancers. Library preparation employed the immunoSEQ multiplex PCR assay. TCRdb retrieved this table from immuneACCESS and kept in-frame rearrangements only. Not all clones are present; in checked studies, unresolved V genes account for under half, and no reason is known for the remainder. Recorded for this sample are over 95,000 clones; 75% to 95% of them occurred a single time. 0.25% to 0.35% of the sample is taken by the ten largest. Sequenced material: CD4+ or CD8+ T cells sorted from blood, taken in a trial of the OX40 agonist ivuxolimab. The receptors were gathered from an adult with an advanced solid tumor such as melanoma, head and neck, liver or kidney cancer.

The chain is built from TRBV6-4 and TRBJ2-7; 9 bases are shared with TRBD1. Trimming cost V 0 bases and J 5 bases; bases outside gene matches: 11. The CDR3 sequence is 17 residues long. The germline V gene has CDR1 MRHNA and CDR2 SNTAGT. CDR3 sequence reads: CASSDSGGTGKFDEQYF. The CDR3 DNA is TGTGCCAGCAGTGACTCTGGCGGGACAGGGAAATTCGACGAGCAGTACTTC.

V usage is TRBV21-1 and J usage is TRBJ2-7. TRBV21-1 is an annotated pseudogene. There are 18 residues in the CDR3. The CDR3 DNA is TGTGCCAGCAGCAAAGCGCTCACCCCTTTAAGGAACCCCTACGAGCAGTACTTC. Its translation: CASSKALTPLRNPYEQYF.

V and J are TRBV7-2 and TRBJ2-3; tentatively, D is TRBD1 or TRBD2 (5 bases each). The CDR3 extends over 14 amino acids. V was shortened by 2 bases and J by 6 bases, with 12 bases between the two germline ends. Germline V gives CDR1 SGHTA, CDR2 FQGNSA. CDR3 bases: TGTGCCAGCAGCTTAACGGGACCCGGCGATACGCAGTATTTT. Protein: CASSLTGPGDTQYF.

The gene calls are TRBV11-1 and TRBJ2-1; D remains unclear. Trimming cost V 1 base and J 4 bases, with 8 bases left between them. The CDR3 has 14 amino acids. CDR1 and CDR2 from the germline V gene are SGHAT and FQDESV (reference sequence). CDR3 sequence reads: CASSLERFYNEQFF. For the CDR3, the DNA is TGTGCCAGCAGCTTAGAGAGGTTTTACAATGAGCAGTTCTTC.

The table lists this clone with a count of one. The chain employs TRBV4-1 and TRBJ1-3; maybe TRBD1 (6 bases). Trimming left V 2 bases short and J 0 bases short, with 11 bases between. This CDR3 region has 16 residues. CDR1 and CDR2 from the germline V gene are MGHRA and YSYEKL. The CDR3 loop is CASSQTRGGSGNTIYF. The CDR3, as DNA: TGCGCCAGCAGCCAAACCCGAGGGGGCTCTGGAAACACCATATATTTT.

The chain has TRBV13 and TRBJ2-1; TRBD1 matches at 7 bases. The CDR3 totals 14 residues. V lost 5 bases to trimming and J lost 4 bases; unmatched junction nucleotides: 5. Germline CDR1 PRHDT, CDR2 FYEKMQ (reference sequence). For the CDR3, the DNA is TGTGCCAGCAGCCTTGGACAGGTTTACAATGAGCAGTTCTTC. Its protein product is CASSLGQVYNEQFF.

The chain joins TRBV10-3 to TRBJ2-3; D is perhaps TRBD2 (5 bases). The V end lost 3 bases, the J end lost 0 bases, and 10 bases lay between the germline ends. The CDR3 is 15 residues long. Germline lookup yields CDR1 ENHRY and CDR2 SYGVKD. In DNA, the CDR3 is TGTGCCATCAGTGATTTAGCGCTAAGCACAGATACGCAGTATTTT. Translating it yields CAISDLALSTDTQYF.

This chain links TRBV10-3 with TRBJ2-5; D may be TRBD2 (5 bases). Germline assignment: CDR1 ENHRY and CDR2 SYGVKD. The CDR3 is 14 residues long. V dropped 8 bases and J dropped 7 bases, with 20 bases sitting between them. CDR3 sequence reads: CAIAPGETSGTQYF. The CDR3 nucleotides read TGTGCCATCGCTCCCGGGGAAACTTCGGGGACCCAGTACTTC.

The chain uses TRBV6-4 and TRBJ2-1, with 11 bases that match TRBD1. CDR3 size: 16 residues. The V segment lost 6 bases and the J segment 5 bases; nucleotides outside the gene matches: 9. The V gene's germline CDR1 is MRHNA and CDR2 SNTAGT. DNA for the CDR3: TGTGCCAGCAGCCTGTATGGGACAGGGGGTAACAATGAGCAGTTCTTC. Its translation is CASSLYGTGGNNEQFF.

The J gene is TRBJ2-7, the V gene TRBV28, with 12 bases fitting TRBD2. Germline V gives CDR1 MDHEN, CDR2 SYDVKM. V trimming: 5 bases; J trimming: 6 bases; junction bases outside the gene matches: 14. The CDR3 has 17 residues. CDR3 sequence: CASSLGRGLAGVLEQYF. Here the CDR3 DNA reads TGTGCCAGCAGTCTGGGTAGGGGACTAGCGGGTGTCCTCGAGCAGTACTTC.

The chain joins TRBV6-1 to TRBJ1-1; D unresolved. Germline CDR1 is MNHNS and CDR2 is SASEGT. Trimming cost V 4 bases and J 4 bases, with 13 bases left between them. CDR3 length: 14 residues. The CDR3 region is CASSVEGLGTEAFF. CDR3 nucleotide sequence: TGTGCCAGCAGTGTGGAGGGTTTGGGCACTGAAGCTTTCTTT.

The CDR3 nucleotides read TGTGCCAGCAACAAACTCAGAAACACCGGGGAGCTGTTTTTT. Translating gives CASNKLRNTGELFF. The chain links TRBV28 to TRBJ2-2; D not resolved. Trimming removed 7 bases from V and 2 bases from J, with 11 bases in between. The CDR3 length is 14 residues. Germline CDR1 reads MDHEN; CDR2 reads SYDVKM. The full variable domain, with the rest looked up from reference TRBV28 and TRBJ2-2, is DVKVTQSSRYLVKRTGEKVFLECVQDMDHENMFWYRQDPGLGLRLIYFSYDVKMKEKGDIPEGYSVSREKKERFSLILESASTNQTSMYLCASNKLRNTGELFFGEGSRLTVL.

The chain combines TRBV25-1 with TRBJ2-7, with 11 bases that match TRBD2. The V gene end was trimmed by 6 bases and the J gene end by 2 bases; junction bases not matched to a gene: 3. Germline-derived CDR1 and CDR2 are MGHDK and SYGVNS. The CDR3 consists of 14 residues. CDR3 bases: TGTGCCAGCAGCGGACTAGCGGGCACCTACGAGCAGTACTTC. Residues: CASSGLAGTYEQYF.

V is TRBV7-9 and J is TRBJ2-7; 10 nucleotides match TRBD2. The CDR3 is 14 residues long. After removal of 5 bases from V and 6 bases from J, the junction contained 7 bases not matched to a gene. Germline V gives CDR1 SEHNR, CDR2 FQNEAQ (reference sequence). CDR3 in amino acids: CASSPLAGAGEQYF. The CDR3 DNA follows: TGTGCCAGCAGCCCGCTAGCGGGAGCGGGCGAGCAGTACTTC.

The chain combines TRBV19 with TRBJ1-4; 7 bases match TRBD1. The germline V gene has CDR1 LNHDA and CDR2 SQIVND (reference sequence). V gave up 11 bases and J gave up 6 bases; unmatched junction bases: 6. This CDR3 is 12 amino acids long. The CDR3 protein is CACAGTDEKLFF. The CDR3 coding sequence is TGTGCCTGTGCCGGGACAGATGAAAAACTGTTTTTT.

In the case of this clone: At the DNA level, this CDR3 is encoded by other sequences in the same sample as well. J is TRBJ2-1 and V is TRBV28, with a possible D match to TRBD1 (6 bases). The V gene lost 5 bases and the J gene lost 8 bases, with 13 bases spanning the gap. This CDR3 contains 13 residues. CDR1 and CDR2 from the germline V gene are MDHEN and SYDVKM. The CDR3 DNA is TGTGCCAGCAGTCGACAGGCGGGCGATGAGCAGTTCTTC. Translated, it gives CASSRQAGDEQFF.

The chain is built from TRBV7-2 and TRBJ1-5; TRBD1 is a possible D gene (5 bases). This CDR3 spans 16 amino acids. Trimming cost V 5 bases and J 0 bases, with 14 bases left between them. Germline V gene data show CDR1 as SGHTA and CDR2 as FQGNSA. The CDR3, as DNA: TGTGCCAGCAGCCCCACGGGGGGGTATAGCAATCAGCCCCAGCATTTT. Residues: CASSPTGGYSNQPQHF.

The rearrangement joins TRBV7-9 to TRBJ2-7; D gene uncertain. The V gene lost 2 bases and the J gene lost 1 base, with 6 bases spanning the gap. CDR1 is SEHNR and CDR2 is FQNEAQ in the germline V gene (reference sequence). This CDR3 region has 13 residues. CDR3 protein: CASSLSGSYEQYF. The CDR3 nucleotides are TGTGCCAGCAGCTTATCGGGTTCCTACGAGCAGTACTTC.

The CDR3 DNA sequence: TGCAGCGTAGACGAGACAGGTATAGACTATGGCTACACCTTC. Protein product: CSVDETGIDYGYTF. The chain recombines TRBV29-1 with TRBJ1-2, with a tentative D call TRBD1 (6 bases). V dropped 6 bases and J dropped 3 bases, with 17 bases sitting between them. Germline V gene sequence: CDR1 SQVTM, CDR2 ANQGSEA. The CDR3 runs to 14 residues.

The chain couples TRBV4-3 to TRBJ1-5, with TRBD1 identical over 9 bases. V shed 0 bases, J shed 6 bases, and the junction held 3 bases outside the gene matches. Germline assignment: CDR1 LGHNA and CDR2 YSLEER. This CDR3 contains 15 residues. This CDR3 is CASSQDVTGGQPQHF. The CDR3 region has the DNA TGCGCCAGCAGCCAAGATGTGACAGGGGGTCAGCCCCAGCATTTT.

This clone was found a few times. The chain joins TRBV7-3 to TRBJ2-4, with 8 bases aligning to TRBD1. In germline, CDR1 is SGHTA, CDR2 FQGTGA. This CDR3 region has 17 residues. V trimming: 0 bases; J trimming: 0 bases; junction bases outside the gene matches: 4. CDR3 loop: CASSLTGTGVAKNIQYF. Written as DNA, the CDR3 is TGTGCCAGCAGCTTAACTGGGACAGGAGTAGCCAAAAACATTCAGTACTTC. Full variable domain (outside the CDR3, taken from reference TRBV7-3 and TRBJ2-4): GAGVSQTPSNKVTEKGKYVELRCDPISGHTALYWYRQSLGQGPEFLIYFQGTGAADDSGLPNDRFFAVRPEGSVSTLKIQRTERGDSAVYLCASSLTGTGVAKNIQYFGAGTRLSVL.

The CDR3 region has the DNA TGCGCCAGCAGCCCTCAATCTACTAGCGTGGAGACCCAGTACTTC. Its translation is CASSPQSTSVETQYF. This sequence joins TRBV5-1 and TRBJ2-5; 7 nucleotides match TRBD2. CDR3 length equals 15 residues. Germline trimming cut 4 bases from V and 5 bases from J; bases unmatched to any gene: 11. Germline V gene lookup returns CDR1 SGHRS and CDR2 YFSETQ.

V gene TRBV4-3 combines with J gene TRBJ2-2; D is possibly TRBD2 (6 bases). The CDR3 is 15 amino acids. V was pared by 0 bases and J by 8 bases, with 13 bases between. The germline V gene has CDR1 LGHNA and CDR2 YSLEER. The CDR3 reads CASSQEFLARGELFF. CDR3 nucleotides: TGCGCCAGCAGCCAAGAATTCCTAGCGAGGGGGGAGCTGTTTTTT.

This chain links TRBV7-7 with TRBJ2-7; possible D gene TRBD1, 6 bases. The germline CDR1 and CDR2 sequences are SSHAT and FNYEAQ (reference sequence). V lost 1 base and J 7 bases, leaving 17 bases between the germline ends. This CDR3 is built from 15 residues. The chain's CDR3 is CASSLGGPFQGEQYF. The CDR3 nucleotides read TGTGCCAGCAGCTTAGGGGGCCCGTTCCAGGGGGAGCAGTACTTC.

The rearrangement uses TRBV2 and TRBJ1-4; D remains ambiguous. CDR1 and CDR2 from the germline V gene are SNHLY and FYNNEI. The CDR3 is 14 amino acids. V was cut by 4 bases and J by 6 bases, with 12 bases left in between. CDR3 sequence reads: CASSAAGIHEKLFF. In DNA, the CDR3 is TGTGCCAGCAGTGCGGCGGGGATCCATGAAAAACTGTTTTTT. The full variable domain, with the rest looked up from reference TRBV2 and TRBJ1-4, is EPEVTQTPSHQVTQMGQEVILRCVPISNHLYFYWYRQILGQKVEFLVSFYNNEISEKSEIFDDQFSVERPDGSNFTLKIRSTKLEDSAMYFCASSAAGIHEKLFFGSGTQLSVL.